These 15 T cell receptor beta chains were all obtained from the same sample, sequenced in a study of blood T cell repertoires in COVID-19. Here immunoSEQ multiplex PCR was the method, and the copy in TCRdb shows in-frame clones only, minus some. The sample carries under 250,000 clones, around four fifths recorded once. Sequencing was done on a sample of peripheral blood. These receptors originate from an older woman who had recovered from COVID-19.

This clone was recorded only once. The V and J genes are TRBV13 and TRBJ2-3; 14 bases align to TRBD2. Germline values: CDR1 PRHDT, CDR2 FYEKMQ (reference sequence). The V segment lost 5 bases and the J segment 3 bases; nucleotides outside the gene matches: 4. The CDR3 has 16 amino acids. CDR3 sequence: CASSPGTSGGTDTQYF. The CDR3 coding sequence is TGTGCCAGCAGCCCGGGGACTAGCGGGGGAACAGATACGCAGTATTTT.

The CDR3 region has the DNA TGTGCCTGGAGTGCGGGGGAGAGTTTGTTCTCTGGAAACACCATATATTTT. Its translation is CAWSAGESLFSGNTIYF. The chain carries TRBV30 and TRBJ1-3; maybe TRBD1 (5 bases). The CDR3 runs 17 residues. V was shortened by 1 base and J by 0 bases, with 16 bases between the two germline ends. Germline V gene data show CDR1 as GTSNPN and CDR2 as SVGIG (reference sequence). The full variable domain, its missing parts supplied by reference TRBV30 and TRBJ1-3, is SQTIHQWPATLVQPVGSPLSLECTVEGTSNPNLYWYRQAAGRGLQLLFYSVGIGQISSEVPQNLSASRPQDRQFILSSKKLLLSDSGFYLCAWSAGESLFSGNTIYFGEGSWLTVV.

This clone was seen only once. The J gene is TRBJ1-6, the V gene TRBV6-5; D may be TRBD1 (5 bases). The CDR3 consists of 13 residues. Germline lookup yields CDR1 MNHEY and CDR2 SVGAGI. The germline V and J ends were trimmed by 7 bases and 6 bases, with 10 bases remaining between them. The CDR3 coding sequence is TGTGCCAGCACCCGGACAATTAATTCACCCCTCCACTTT. This sequence encodes CASTRTINSPLHF.

This rearrangement joins TRBV12-3 or TRBV12-4 to TRBJ2-2, with 7 bases matching TRBD1. J was trimmed by 7 bases and V by 8 bases; bases with no gene match: 7. The CDR3 length is 13 residues. The CDR3 bases are TGTGCCAGCTTCGACAGGGTAGGCGGGGAGCTGTTTTTT. Its translation is CASFDRVGGELFF.

The chain recombines TRBV5-4 with TRBJ2-7; D is undetermined. V was cut by 0 bases and J by 5 bases, with 9 bases left in between. This CDR3 is 13 amino acids long. Per the germline V gene, CDR1 is SGHNT and CDR2 is YYREEE (reference sequence). The CDR3 reads CASSLEVAHEQYF. The CDR3 region has the DNA TGTGCCAGCAGCTTGGAAGTAGCCCACGAGCAGTACTTC.

CDR3 amino acids: CASSQGTSRTDTQYF. CDR3 in DNA: TGTGCCAGCAGCCAAGGGACTAGTCGCACAGATACGCAGTATTTT. This rearrangement joins TRBV3-1 (or the pseudogene TRBV3-2) to TRBJ2-3, with 7 bases lining up with TRBD2. Germline loops: CDR1 LGHDT, CDR2 YNNKEL (reference sequence). This CDR3 comprises 15 residues. J was trimmed by 1 base and V by 1 base; bases with no gene match: 2.

This rearrangement joins TRBV11-2 to TRBJ2-3, with TRBD2 identical over 10 bases. CDR3 length equals 17 residues. The germline gives CDR1 SGHAT, CDR2 FQNNGV. Unmatched junction bases numbered 5, after V lost 1 base and J lost 1 base. The CDR3 spells CASSLGLGTSGTDTQYF. CDR3 bases: TGTGCCAGCAGCTTAGGCCTCGGGACTAGCGGCACAGATACGCAGTATTTT.

V usage is TRBV4-1 and J usage is TRBJ1-2; tentative D call: TRBD1 (6 bases). This CDR3 has 16 residues. Trimming removed 2 bases at V and 6 bases at J, with 19 bases between. Germline V lookup: CDR1 MGHRA, CDR2 YSYEKL. The CDR3 DNA reads as TGCGCCAGCAGCCAACCCTTAGCCGGGACATCCGATGGCTACACCTTC. This encodes CASSQPLAGTSDGYTF.

This clone was picked up a small number of times. The chain recombines TRBV14 with TRBJ1-1; D is possibly TRBD1 (6 bases). V lost 3 bases and J 1 base, leaving 9 bases between the germline ends. This CDR3 comprises 14 residues. The germline V gene encodes CDR1 SGHDN and CDR2 FVKESK. The CDR3 DNA is TGTGCCAGCAGCCAGGCACAGGGGAACACTGAAGCTTTCTTT. It codes for CASSQAQGNTEAFF. The full variable domain, its missing parts supplied by reference TRBV14 and TRBJ1-1, is EAGVTQFPSHSVIEKGQTVTLRCDPISGHDNLYWYRRVMGKEIKFLLHFVKESKQDESGMPNNRFLAERTGGTYSTLKVQPAELEDSGVYFCASSQAQGNTEAFFGQGTRLTVV.

The J gene is TRBJ2-7, the V gene TRBV5-6, with TRBD1 matching over 11 bases. CDR3 length: 15 residues. In germline, CDR1 is SGHDT, CDR2 YYEEEE. The trim removed 4 bases at V and 3 bases at J, leaving 6 bases unmatched. The DNA of the CDR3 is TGTGCCAGCAGCAGCTGGGACAGGGGGTTCTACGAGCAGTACTTC. It is translated as CASSSWDRGFYEQYF.

The J gene is TRBJ1-1, the V gene TRBV6-5; 7 bases map to TRBD1. The CDR3 contains 14 residues. Germline CDR1 and CDR2: MNHEY and SVGAGI. Germline trimming cut 6 bases from V and 5 bases from J; bases unmatched to any gene: 9. CDR3 loop: CASSPTGLGTEAFF. In DNA form, the CDR3 reads TGTGCCAGCAGCCCGACAGGGTTGGGGACTGAAGCTTTCTTT.

This clone was recorded once. The chain links TRBV6-2 or TRBV6-3 to TRBJ1-5; D is possibly TRBD1 (6 bases). V gave up 2 bases and J gave up 0 bases, with 8 bases separating them. The length of the CDR3 is 15 residues. Looked up from germline, CDR1 is MNHEY and CDR2 is SVGEGT. The CDR3 DNA follows: TGTGCCAGCAGTTACAGGACAGCTAGCAATCAGCCCCAGCATTTT. It yields the protein CASSYRTASNQPQHF.

This chain joins TRBV2 and TRBJ2-7, with 8 nucleotides matching TRBD1. The CDR3 runs to 14 residues. The junction had 11 bases not matched to a gene; V was cut back by 6 bases and J by 7 bases. In germline, CDR1 is SNHLY, CDR2 FYNNEI. The CDR3 protein is CASRGLRGRFEQYF. In nucleotides, the CDR3 is TGTGCCAGCAGAGGACTCAGGGGGCGTTTTGAGCAGTACTTC.

CDR3 in DNA: TGCGCCAGCAGCCAAGGACAGAAGAACACTGAAGCTTTCTTT. Amino acids: CASSQGQKNTEAFF. The chain uses TRBV4-3 and TRBJ1-1, with D possibly matching TRBD1 (5 bases). The length of the CDR3 is 14 residues. Germline V gene data show CDR1 as LGHNA and CDR2 as YSLEER. The V and J ends lost 1 base and 1 base respectively, with 7 bases between them.

V usage is TRBV20-1 and J usage is TRBJ2-3; the D is unclear. V was trimmed by 6 bases and J by 3 bases, leaving 7 bases between them. Per the germline V gene, CDR1 is DFQATT and CDR2 is SNEGSKA (reference sequence). This CDR3 contains 11 residues. The CDR3: CSAPRTDTQYF. The CDR3 DNA is TGCAGTGCCCCTCGGACAGATACGCAGTATTTT.